The clone carrying this TCR beta chain was observed at least ten times. The antigen is not known. The CDR3 extends over 12 amino acids. Trimming took 4 bases from V and 7 from J, leaving 8 bases between them. CDR1 and CDR2 from the germline V gene are SGHRS and YFSETQ. Authors of the study amplified TCR beta CDR3 regions from RNA transcripts. HTBI primers drove first-round RT-PCR of the TCR CDR3. One entry per CDR3 protein, called by TCRdb with MiXCR from the multiplex PCR reads. In the table there are 700,000 to 850,000 distinct CDR3 sequences, around 40% of which are singletons. This entry belongs to a study of T cells in Graves' hyperthyroidism and ophthalmopathy. It was considered stable Graves' hyperthyroidism when ophthalmopathy did not progress within 18 months. Diagnosis relied on clinical symptoms, serum thyroxine and TRAb, thyroid ultrasound and orbital computed tomography. Regarding the study as a whole: Appearing also in blood were most of the thyroid clonotypes expanded above 0.001.

This sequence originates from a woman aged 40-49 years with Graves' hyperthyroidism. Sequenced input: blood. The rearrangement links TRBV5-1 to TRBJ2-2; D ambiguous. Here the CDR3 DNA reads TGCGCCAGCAGCCTGACGCACGGGGAGCTGTTTTTT. Amino acids: CASSLTHGELFF.